Listed here are 20 T cell receptor beta chains from one sample, sequenced in a study of T-cell memory formation after mild COVID-19. TCRdb used MiXCR to reprocess the 5' RACE reads, holding one entry per CDR3 protein. This table holds hundreds of thousands of distinct CDR3 sequences, about 20% found once. Sequencing was carried out using PBMCs or a T cell subset sorted from them (not recorded which). Receptors were obtained from an adult woman who had mild COVID-19 (a few samples of this study predate the infection). Cell type and time point are not known.

This clonotype was counted only a few times. The chain uses TRBV27 and TRBJ1-1; perhaps TRBD1 as D (5 bases). V lost 5 bases, J lost 1 base, and 14 bases lay in between. CDR1 and CDR2 from the germline V gene are MNHEY and SMNVEV (reference sequence). The length of the CDR3 is 15 residues. The CDR3 bases are TGTGCCAGCAGTGGATCGCGGAGGGGGAACACTGAAGCTTTCTTT. Translating gives CASSGSRRGNTEAFF.

The V call is TRBV5-1, the J call TRBJ2-2, with D possibly TRBD2 on 6 matching bases. Germline V gives CDR1 SGHRS, CDR2 YFSETQ. V lost 0 bases, J lost 2 bases, and 11 bases lay in between. This CDR3 is 16 amino acids long. The CDR3 DNA sequence: TGCGCCAGCAGCTTGGGACGGGGGATTAACACCGGGGAGCTGTTTTTT. Encoded protein: CASSLGRGINTGELFF. Full variable domain (remainder filled in from reference TRBV5-1 and TRBJ2-2): KAGVTQTPRYLIKTRGQQVTLSCSPISGHRSVSWYQQTPGQGLQFLFEYFSETQRNKGNFPGRFSGRQFSNSRSEMNVSTLELGDSALYLCASSLGRGINTGELFFGEGSRLTVL.

The chain employs TRBV29-1 and TRBJ2-3; perhaps TRBD1 as D (5 bases). Trimming took off 6 bases at V and 2 bases at J, with 27 bases between the two ends. The CDR3 contains 18 residues. Germline V lookup: CDR1 SQVTM, CDR2 ANQGSEA. CDR3: CSVKGKLNKRKTTDTQYF. The DNA for the CDR3 is TGCAGCGTGAAGGGGAAACTAAATAAAAGAAAAACCACAGATACGCAGTATTTT.

The CDR3 DNA sequence: TGTGCCAGCAGCGTAGGGACAGGGGACTACGAGCAGTACTTC. This sequence encodes CASSVGTGDYEQYF. The V gene is TRBV9, the J gene TRBJ2-7, with 9 bases that match TRBD1. From germline, CDR1 is SGDLS and CDR2 YYNGEE. J lost 3 bases, V lost 0 bases, and 1 base had no gene match. The CDR3 covers 14 residues. The full variable domain, completed using reference TRBV9 and TRBJ2-7, is DSGVTQTPKHLITATGQRVTLRCSPRSGDLSVYWYQQSLDQGLQFLIQYYNGEERAKGNILERFSAQQFPDLHSELNLSSLELGDSALYFCASSVGTGDYEQYFGPGTRLTVT.

The chain uses TRBV29-1 and TRBJ2-7, with D perhaps being TRBD1 or TRBD2 (5 bases each). Trimming took off 6 bases at V and 3 bases at J, with 18 bases between the two ends. The germline CDR1 and CDR2 sequences are SQVTM and ANQGSEA. This CDR3 comprises 14 residues. The CDR3 spells CSVEVTGRVYEQYF. The CDR3 coding sequence is TGCAGCGTGGAGGTTACGGGCAGGGTCTACGAGCAGTACTTC.

This clonotype was detected a few times. The chain recombines TRBV29-1 with TRBJ2-5; the match to TRBD2 covers 7 bases. Germline CDR1 and CDR2: SQVTM and ANQGSEA. The CDR3 has 12 amino acids. The V segment lost 4 bases and the J segment 4 bases; nucleotides outside the gene matches: 3. This chain's CDR3 is CSVVWGGETQYF. The CDR3 DNA is TGCAGCGTTGTATGGGGGGGAGAGACCCAGTACTTC.

This clonotype was recorded a few times. V usage is TRBV25-1 and J usage is TRBJ1-2, with D perhaps matching TRBD1 (6 bases). The V end was cut by 3 bases, the J end by 4 bases, with 15 bases between. The CDR3 is made up of 15 amino acids. The germline gives CDR1 MGHDK, CDR2 SYGVNS. CDR3 in amino acids: CASSEGQGPVYGYTF. In nucleotides, the CDR3 is TGTGCCAGCAGTGAGGGGCAGGGGCCTGTCTATGGCTACACCTTC.

The chain employs TRBV30 and TRBJ2-7, with D tentatively TRBD1 (5 bases). V was trimmed by 1 base and J by 2 bases, leaving 9 bases between them. Germline V CDR1 and CDR2: GTSNPN, SVGIG (reference sequence). The CDR3 has 13 amino acids. The CDR3: CAWSGGHPYEQYF. The CDR3 DNA is TGTGCCTGGAGTGGAGGACACCCCTACGAGCAGTACTTC.

The chain joins TRBV6-1 to TRBJ2-2, with TRBD2 matching 11 bases. Germline CDR1 MNHNS, CDR2 SASEGT. The CDR3 is 15 residues long. V trimming: 1 base; J trimming: 7 bases; junction bases outside the gene matches: 2. The CDR3 here is CASSEGLAGIGELFF. The CDR3 DNA reads TGTGCCAGCAGTGAAGGACTAGCGGGAATCGGGGAGCTGTTTTTT.

This clonotype came up a few times. This sequence joins TRBV5-5 and TRBJ1-2, with D possibly matching TRBD1 (6 bases). This CDR3 has 15 amino acids. The germline CDR1 and CDR2 sequences are SGHKS and YYEKEE (reference sequence). V was pared by 4 bases and J by 2 bases, with 15 bases between. CDR3 amino acids: CASSLQGQTNYGYTF. The CDR3 nucleotides read TGTGCCAGCAGCCTACAAGGACAGACCAACTATGGCTACACCTTC. Filled out from reference TRBV5-5 and TRBJ1-2, the complete variable domain reads DAGVTQSPTHLIKTRGQQVTLRCSPISGHKSVSWYQQVLGQGPQFIFQYYEKEERGRGNFPDRFSARQFPNYSSELNVNALLLGDSALYLCASSLQGQTNYGYTFGSGTRLTVV.

V usage is TRBV7-8 and J usage is TRBJ2-7; 7 nucleotides align to TRBD1. The germline CDR1 and CDR2 sequences are SGHVS and FQNEAQ. J gave up 2 bases and V 6 bases, and 10 bases lay outside the gene matches. The CDR3 length is 15 residues. The CDR3 reads CASSHRDRGAYEQYF. The DNA of the CDR3 is TGTGCCAGCAGTCACCGGGACAGAGGAGCCTACGAGCAGTACTTC.

The sample holds a few counts of this clonotype. The V gene is TRBV19, the J gene TRBJ1-1; D gene ambiguous. V dropped 1 base and J dropped 0 bases, with 3 bases sitting between them. CDR3 size: 13 residues. The germline V gene has CDR1 LNHDA and CDR2 SQIVND (reference sequence). CDR3 in DNA: TGTGCCAGTAGTATAGCAGTGAACACTGAAGCTTTCTTT. The encoded protein is CASSIAVNTEAFF.

This sequence joins TRBV4-2 and TRBJ2-7, with 10 bases identical to TRBD2. Germline CDR1 and CDR2: LGHNA and YNFKEQ. The length of the CDR3 is 17 residues. V gave up 8 bases and J gave up 2 bases; unmatched junction bases: 15. CDR3 nucleotide sequence: TGTGCCAGCGGCCCGGGACTAGCGTCATCCACCCCCTACGAGCAGTACTTC. It codes for CASGPGLASSTPYEQYF.

This clonotype was recorded many times. The rearrangement links TRBV4-2 to TRBJ2-1, with TRBD2 matching over 7 bases. The CDR3 runs 18 residues. J gave up 2 bases and V 0 bases, and 10 bases lay outside the gene matches. From germline, CDR1 is LGHNA and CDR2 YNFKEQ. The CDR3 spells CASSQEGSRLAAYNEQFF. The DNA for the CDR3 is TGTGCCAGCAGCCAAGAAGGAAGCCGGCTAGCGGCCTACAATGAGCAGTTCTTC.

This chain joins TRBV4-3 and TRBJ2-7; D ambiguous. Per the germline V gene, CDR1 is LGHNA and CDR2 is YSLEER. V shed 1 base and J shed 1 base, with 11 bases lying between them. The CDR3 spans 15 residues. The DNA of the CDR3 is TGCGCCAGCAGCCAAGCCTGGCGAACTTCCTACGAGCAGTACTTC. Amino acid sequence: CASSQAWRTSYEQYF.

This clonotype was detected only a few times. V is TRBV5-1 and J is TRBJ2-1; D may be TRBD2 (6 bases). This CDR3 spans 16 amino acids. Germline V lookup: CDR1 SGHRS, CDR2 YFSETQ. V dropped 2 bases and J dropped 14 bases, with 26 bases sitting between them. The CDR3 protein is CASSFGTPSRAYEKFF. CDR3 nucleotides: TGCGCCAGCAGCTTCGGGACTCCGAGCCGGGCATATGAAAAGTTCTTC. The variable domain in full, with the rest retrieved from reference TRBV5-1 and TRBJ2-1, is KAGVTQTPRYLIKTRGQQVTLSCSPISGHRSVSWYQQTPGQGLQFLFEYFSETQRNKGNFPGRFSGRQFSNSRSEMNVSTLELGDSALYLCASSFGTPSRAYEKFFGPGTRLTVL.

The CDR3 loop reads CASSPALAAETQYF. CDR3 coding DNA: TGTGCCAGCTCACCAGCGCTAGCGGCTGAGACCCAGTACTTC. This chain joins TRBV18 and TRBJ2-5; TRBD2 matches at 7 bases. Germline CDR1 is KGHSH and CDR2 is LQKENI. This CDR3 region has 14 residues. With V trimmed by 2 bases and J by 5 bases, 5 bases remained unmatched.

This clonotype was seen more than once but under ten times. The chain has TRBV6-2 or TRBV6-3 and TRBJ2-1; no clear D gene. CDR3 length: 13 residues. V was shortened by 6 bases and J by 8 bases, with 14 bases between the two germline ends. Germline V CDR1 and CDR2: MNHEY, SVGEGT. The CDR3 DNA sequence: TGTGCCAGCAGCGGTTGGTACGCCGATGAGCAGTTCTTC. Its translation: CASSGWYADEQFF.

The chain is built from TRBV12-3 or TRBV12-4 and TRBJ2-7; D is undetermined. V was pared by 1 base and J by 6 bases, with 4 bases between. The CDR3 runs 11 residues. The CDR3 here is CASSLGTEQYF. In nucleotides, the CDR3 is TGTGCCAGCAGTTTAGGAACCGAGCAGTACTTC.

This clonotype was observed many times. V usage is TRBV5-6 and J usage is TRBJ1-5; no clear D gene. This CDR3 is built from 14 residues. CDR1 is SGHDT and CDR2 is YYEEEE in the germline V gene. The V and J ends lost 2 bases and 3 bases respectively, with 9 bases between them. The chain's CDR3 is CASSLGLDNQPQHF. DNA for the CDR3: TGTGCCAGCAGCTTAGGGTTGGACAATCAGCCCCAGCATTTT.